The clone carrying this T cell receptor (beta chain) was counted between two and nine times. With a J-beta primer mix and a sample-barcoded 5' primer, a second PCR ran roughly 6 to 12 cycles. TCRdb recomputed calls from the 5' RACE reads with MiXCR, one row per CDR3 protein. Among 590,000 or so distinct CDR3 sequences listed, about 30% were seen once. The sample belongs to a study of blood T cells in healthy people across ages. Germline CDR1 SGHKS, CDR2 YYEKEE (reference sequence). Trimming cost V 0 bases and J 3 bases, with 6 bases left between them. The CDR3 contains 14 residues. What was sequenced was blood. The clonotype was recovered from a woman older than 75 in good health. The chain has TRBV5-5 and TRBJ2-2; unclear D gene. The CDR3 DNA sequence: TGTGCCAGCAGCTTGGGATGGGACACCGGGGAGCTGTTTTTT. Translated, it gives CASSLGWDTGELFF.